This TCR beta chain is from a study of blood T cell repertoires in COVID-19. Study as a whole: Donors in the United States, Italy and Spain gave samples during acute or convalescent COVID-19.

Original handling: By means of reference gene primer amplification, nucleated cell counts were estimated. Profiled with immunoSEQ multiplex PCR; TCRdb holds only in-frame clones, not every one. V, J and clone size are taken as reported in that table, and D and trimming were inferred from the DNA itself. The sample records a few hundred thousand clones, 88% being singletons. V shed 4 bases, J shed 4 bases, and the junction held 9 bases outside the gene matches. There are 15 residues in the CDR3. Germline V gives CDR1 SGHKS, CDR2 YYEKEE (reference sequence). This clonotype originated in a woman aged 40 to 49 who had recovered from COVID-19. The material sequenced was peripheral blood. The chain uses TRBV5-5 and TRBJ1-2; 8 bases align to TRBD1. DNA of the CDR3: TGTGCCAGCAGCCCTCCGGGGGACAGGACCTATGGCTACACCTTC. This codes for CASSPPGDRTYGYTF.